Sequencing of this T cell receptor beta chain was carried out in a study of vaccination and CD4 T cells after COVID-19. Study-wide context: Post-COVID specimens were obtained a median around 100 days after diagnosis (range 35 to 161). In culture, cells were exposed to overlapping spike peptides from SARS-CoV-2, HCoV-NL63, HCoV-OC43 and HCoV-229E.

Overall study results and limits: Recorded median SARS-CoV-2-reactive clonotype numbers increased from approximately 21 to 38 without reaching significance. The authors identified 304 of 307 vaccine-specific clones in convalescent patients as spike mono-reactive.

Germline assignment: CDR1 SGHAT and CDR2 FQNNGV. The CDR3 has 14 residues. The V end was cut by 0 bases, the J end by 3 bases, with 6 bases between. This clonotype was observed a handful of times. Its matching antigen is unknown. The Oncomine TCR Beta short-read assay was applied to DNA of cultured CD4+ T cells. TCRdb recomputed calls from the PCR reads with MiXCR, one row per CDR3 protein. This table holds 13,000 or so distinct CDR3 sequences, 58% found once. Treatment noted: approximately 10-day PBMC culture with coronavirus spike peptide pools or control peptides (ViraFEST assay). The chain links TRBV11-2 to TRBJ1-5, with D unclear. This TCR came from a human donor with COVID-19. The material sequenced was cultured CD4+ T cells from blood, taken after SARS-CoV-2 vaccination. The CDR3 sequence is CASSLDSVNQPQHF. For the CDR3, the DNA is TGTGCCAGCAGCTTAGATTCCGTCAATCAGCCCCAGCATTTT.